This T cell receptor (beta chain) came from a study of shared clonotypes between healthy human individuals. This CDR3 spans 14 amino acids. Germline V gene data show CDR1 as SGHTA and CDR2 as FQGNSA. V lost 0 bases and J 1 base, leaving 6 bases between the germline ends. Concerning this clone: This same CDR3 is encoded by further DNA sequences in the sample.

Data came from immunoSEQ multiplex PCR; TCRdb stores just in-frame clones and leaves some out. The top ten clones hold about 0.13% of a sample with some 2,000,000 clones, under 97% of them seen once. Sequencing was carried out using naive CD4+ T cells sorted from blood. The subset here: CD45RA+ positively selected. The TCR originated in a man younger than 35 in good health. The chain has TRBV7-2 and TRBJ2-5; D is undetermined. CDR3 protein: CASSLAASQETQYF. CDR3 nucleotides: TGTGCCAGCAGCTTAGCGGCCTCCCAAGAGACCCAGTACTTC.